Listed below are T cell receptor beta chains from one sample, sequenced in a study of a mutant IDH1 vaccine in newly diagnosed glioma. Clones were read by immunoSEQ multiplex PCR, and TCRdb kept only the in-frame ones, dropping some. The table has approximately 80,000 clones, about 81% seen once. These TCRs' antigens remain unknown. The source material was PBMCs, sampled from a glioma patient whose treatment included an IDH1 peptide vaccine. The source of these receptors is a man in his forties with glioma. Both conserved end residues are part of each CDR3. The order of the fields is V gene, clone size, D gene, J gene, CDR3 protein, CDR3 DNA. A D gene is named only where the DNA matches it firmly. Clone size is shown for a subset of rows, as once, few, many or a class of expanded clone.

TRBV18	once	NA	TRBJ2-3	CASSPTVQRDTQYF	TGTGCCAGCTCACCAACGGTCCAGAGAGATACGCAGTATTTT
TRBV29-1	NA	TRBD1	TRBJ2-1	CSVEELTGQAGNEQFF	TGCAGCGTTGAAGAGTTGACAGGGCAGGCTGGCAATGAGCAGTTCTTC
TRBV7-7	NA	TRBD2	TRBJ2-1	CASSPRLATYNEQFF	TGTGCTAGCAGCCCTAGACTAGCGACCTACAATGAGCAGTTCTTC
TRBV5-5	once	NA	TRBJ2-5	CASSRFTGAGETQYF	TGTGCCAGCAGCCGTTTCACAGGGGCGGGGGAGACCCAGTACTTC
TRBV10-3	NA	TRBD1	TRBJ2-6	CAISDLNRGKGANVLTF	TGTGCCATCAGTGATCTAAACAGGGGTAAGGGGGCCAACGTCCTGACTTTC
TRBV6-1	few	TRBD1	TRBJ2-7	CASTPTGSSYEQYF	TGTGCCAGCACCCCGACAGGGTCCTCCTACGAGCAGTACTTC
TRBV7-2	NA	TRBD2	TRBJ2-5	CASSSGLAGGVQETQYF	TGTGCCAGCAGCTCTGGACTAGCGGGGGGGGTCCAAGAGACCCAGTACTTC
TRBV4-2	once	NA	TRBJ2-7	CASSPAVGDYEQYF	TGTGCCAGCAGCCCCGCTGTGGGGGACTACGAGCAGTACTTC
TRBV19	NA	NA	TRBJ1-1	CASSIEGTEAFF	TGTGCCAGTAGTATCGAGGGCACTGAAGCTTTCTTT
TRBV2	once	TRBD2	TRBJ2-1	CASSDKRGGYNEQFF	TGTGCCAGCAGTGATAAGCGGGGTGGCTACAATGAGCAGTTCTTC
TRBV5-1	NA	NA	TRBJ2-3	CASSMRGLRTDTQYF	TGCGCCAGCAGCATGCGGGGATTACGCACAGATACGCAGTATTTT
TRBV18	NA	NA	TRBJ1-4	CASSSGTNEKLFF	TGTGCCAGCTCATCAGGAACTAATGAAAAACTGTTTTTT
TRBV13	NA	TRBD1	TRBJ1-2	CASSFYPQGADGYTF	TGTGCCAGCAGCTTTTACCCACAGGGGGCAGATGGCTACACCTTC
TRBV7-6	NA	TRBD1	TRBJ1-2	CASSPYPWTGDGYTF	TGTGCCAGCAGCCCATATCCTTGGACAGGGGATGGCTACACCTTC
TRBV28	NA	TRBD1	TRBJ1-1	CASRRGRLYTEAFF	TGTGCCAGCAGAAGGGGGCGATTGTATACTGAAGCTTTCTTT
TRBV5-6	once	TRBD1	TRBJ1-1	CASSVYRGMNTEAFF	TGTGCCAGCAGCGTCTACAGGGGAATGAACACTGAAGCTTTCTTT
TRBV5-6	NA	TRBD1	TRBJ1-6	CASSSARTGRSPLHF	TGTGCCAGCAGCTCGGCCAGGACAGGGAGGTCACCCCTCCACTTT
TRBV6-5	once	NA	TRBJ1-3	CASIPPRDVGNTIYF	TGTGCCAGCATCCCCCCACGAGATGTTGGAAACACCATATATTTT
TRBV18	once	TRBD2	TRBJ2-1	CASSPPSGGPYNEQFF	TGTGCCAGCTCACCCCCCAGCGGGGGCCCGTACAATGAGCAGTTCTTC
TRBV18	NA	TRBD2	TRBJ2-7	CASSPASGSYEQYF	TGTGCCAGCTCACCTGCTAGCGGGAGCTACGAGCAGTACTTC
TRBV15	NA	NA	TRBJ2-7	CATSRDRALGSYEQYF	TGTGCCACCAGCAGAGATAGAGCACTCGGCTCCTACGAGCAGTACTTC
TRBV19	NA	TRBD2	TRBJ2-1	CASRPRGRGSEQFF	TGTGCCAGTAGACCCCGGGGGAGGGGATCTGAGCAGTTCTTC
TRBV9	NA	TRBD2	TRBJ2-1	CASSVGGGALNEQFF	TGTGCCAGCAGCGTAGGCGGGGGGGCGTTAAATGAGCAGTTCTTC
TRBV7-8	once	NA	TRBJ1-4	CASSRRTRLPDGEKLFF	TGTGCCAGCAGCCGTCGGACCCGTCTTCCCGACGGGGAAAAACTGTTTTTT
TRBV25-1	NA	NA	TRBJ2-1	CASSVVGNEQFF	TGTGCCAGCAGTGTAGTTGGGAATGAGCAGTTCTTC
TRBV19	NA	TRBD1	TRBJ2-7	CASSLRQGSYEQYF	TGTGCCAGTAGTCTTCGACAGGGCTCATACGAGCAGTACTTC
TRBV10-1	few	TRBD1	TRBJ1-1	CASSDPGQGNTEAFF	TGCGCCAGCAGTGACCCGGGACAGGGGAACACTGAAGCTTTCTTT
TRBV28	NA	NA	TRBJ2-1	CASSLRAAIGNNEQFF	TGTGCCAGCAGTCTACGAGCGGCGATAGGAAACAATGAGCAGTTCTTC
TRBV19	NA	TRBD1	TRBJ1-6	CASTLGQYNSPLHF	TGTGCCAGTACCCTGGGACAGTATAATTCACCCCTCCACTTT
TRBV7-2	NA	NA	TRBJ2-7	CASSHSPGGYEQYF	TGTGCCAGCAGTCACAGTCCAGGGGGGTACGAGCAGTACTTC
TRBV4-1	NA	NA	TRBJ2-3	CASSTTSTDTQYF	TGCGCCAGCAGCACTACGAGCACAGATACGCAGTATTTT
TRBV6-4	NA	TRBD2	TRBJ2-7	CASSERTSGGAWEQYF	TGTGCCAGCAGTGAAAGGACTAGCGGGGGGGCCTGGGAGCAGTACTTC
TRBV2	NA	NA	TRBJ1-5	CASNEGEGYQPQHF	TGTGCCAGCAACGAGGGGGAGGGGTATCAGCCCCAGCATTTT
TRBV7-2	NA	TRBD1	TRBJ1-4	CASSRGQTEKLFF	TGTGCCAGCAGCAGGGGACAGACTGAAAAACTGTTTTTT
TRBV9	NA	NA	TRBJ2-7	CASSPNQGYEQYF	TGTGCCAGCTCACCGAACCAGGGTTACGAGCAGTACTTC
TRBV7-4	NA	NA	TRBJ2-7	CASSLDSGQSSYEQYF	TGTGCCAGCAGCTTAGATTCCGGACAAAGCTCCTACGAGCAGTACTTC